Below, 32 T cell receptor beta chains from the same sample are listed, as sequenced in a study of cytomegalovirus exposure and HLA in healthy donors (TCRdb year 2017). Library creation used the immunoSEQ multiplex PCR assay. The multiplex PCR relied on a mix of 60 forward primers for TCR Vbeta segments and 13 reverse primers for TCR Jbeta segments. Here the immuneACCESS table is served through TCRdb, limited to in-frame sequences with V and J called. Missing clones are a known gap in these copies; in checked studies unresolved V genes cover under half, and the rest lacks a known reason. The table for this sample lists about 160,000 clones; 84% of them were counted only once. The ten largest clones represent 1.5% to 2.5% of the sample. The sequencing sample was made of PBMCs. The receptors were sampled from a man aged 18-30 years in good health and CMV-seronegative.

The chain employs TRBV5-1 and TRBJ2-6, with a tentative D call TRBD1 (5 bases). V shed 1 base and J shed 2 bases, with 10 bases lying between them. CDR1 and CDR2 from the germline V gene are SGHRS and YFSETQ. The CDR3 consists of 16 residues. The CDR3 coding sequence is TGCGCCAGCAGCTTGAATGGGGCGGCTGGGGCCAACGTCCTGACTTTC. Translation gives CASSLNGAAGANVLTF. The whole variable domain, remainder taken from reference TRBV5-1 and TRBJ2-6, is KAGVTQTPRYLIKTRGQQVTLSCSPISGHRSVSWYQQTPGQGLQFLFEYFSETQRNKGNFPGRFSGRQFSNSRSEMNVSTLELGDSALYLCASSLNGAAGANVLTFGAGSRLTVL.

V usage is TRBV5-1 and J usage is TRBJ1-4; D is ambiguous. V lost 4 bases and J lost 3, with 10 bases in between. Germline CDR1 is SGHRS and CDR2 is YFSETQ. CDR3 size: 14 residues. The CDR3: CASSDGISNEKLFF. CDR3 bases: TGCGCCAGCAGCGACGGGATTTCTAATGAAAAACTGTTTTTT.

The CDR3 region has the DNA TGTGCCAGCAGCGTAGGGCCCCTTCCAGACCGGGGGTATGGCTACACCTTC. Its translation: CASSVGPLPDRGYGYTF. V and J are TRBV9 and TRBJ1-2, with a tentative D call TRBD1 (5 bases). The length of the CDR3 is 17 residues. The V end lost 0 bases, the J end lost 5 bases, and 20 bases lay between the germline ends. Germline CDR1 SGDLS, CDR2 YYNGEE.

The CDR3 reads CASSFPPTGGMNTEAFF. The CDR3 DNA sequence: TGTGCCAGCAGCTTCCCTCCCACAGGGGGCATGAACACTGAAGCTTTCTTT. The rearrangement uses TRBV11-1 and TRBJ1-1, with TRBD1 matching 9 bases. With V trimmed by 3 bases and J by 0 bases, 8 bases remained unmatched. This CDR3 is built from 17 residues. CDR1 SGHAT and CDR2 FQDESV come from the germline V gene (reference sequence). The full variable domain, its missing parts supplied by reference TRBV11-1 and TRBJ1-1, is EAEVAQSPRYKITEKSQAVAFWCDPISGHATLYWYRQILGQGPELLVQFQDESVVDDSQLPKDRFSAERLKGVDSTLKIQPAELGDSAMYLCASSFPPTGGMNTEAFFGQGTRLTVV.

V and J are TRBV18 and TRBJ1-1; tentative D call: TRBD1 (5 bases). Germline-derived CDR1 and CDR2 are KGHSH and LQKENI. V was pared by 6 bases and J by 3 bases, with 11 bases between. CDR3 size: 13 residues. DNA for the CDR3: TGTGCCAGCTCGACGACAGATTACACTGAAGCTTTCTTT. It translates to CASSTTDYTEAFF.

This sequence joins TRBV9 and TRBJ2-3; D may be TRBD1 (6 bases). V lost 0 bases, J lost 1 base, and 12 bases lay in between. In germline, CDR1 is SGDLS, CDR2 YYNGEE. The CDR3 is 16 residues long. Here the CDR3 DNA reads TGTGCCAGCAGCGTAGGGGGCAGGGGCGGCACAGATACGCAGTATTTT. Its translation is CASSVGGRGGTDTQYF.

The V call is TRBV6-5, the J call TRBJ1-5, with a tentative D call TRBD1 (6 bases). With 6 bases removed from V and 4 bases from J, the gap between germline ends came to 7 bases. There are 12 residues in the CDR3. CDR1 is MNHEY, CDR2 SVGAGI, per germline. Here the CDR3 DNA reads TGTGCCAGCAGCGACAGGAATCAGCCCCAGCATTTT. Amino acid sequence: CASSDRNQPQHF.

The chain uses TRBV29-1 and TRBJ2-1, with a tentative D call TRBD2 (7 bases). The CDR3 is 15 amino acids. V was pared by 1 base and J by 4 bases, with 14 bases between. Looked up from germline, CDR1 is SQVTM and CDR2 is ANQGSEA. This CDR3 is CSVEAGGRGYNEQFF. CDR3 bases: TGCAGCGTTGAAGCCGGGGGGCGCGGGTACAATGAGCAGTTCTTC.

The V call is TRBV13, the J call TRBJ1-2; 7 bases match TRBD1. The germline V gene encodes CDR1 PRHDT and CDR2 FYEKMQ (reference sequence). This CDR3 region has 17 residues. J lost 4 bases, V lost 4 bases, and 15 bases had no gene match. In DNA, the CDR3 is TGTGCCAGCAGCTCTGAAGCTTACAGGGGATCGGGCTATGGCTACACCTTC. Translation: CASSSEAYRGSGYGYTF.

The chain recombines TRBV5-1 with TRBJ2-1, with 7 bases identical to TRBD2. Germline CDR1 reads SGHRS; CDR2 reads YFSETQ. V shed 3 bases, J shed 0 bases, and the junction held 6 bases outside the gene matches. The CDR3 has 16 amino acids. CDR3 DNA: TGCGCCAGCAGCTGGACTAGTCCGAGCTCCTACAATGAGCAGTTCTTC. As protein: CASSWTSPSSYNEQFF. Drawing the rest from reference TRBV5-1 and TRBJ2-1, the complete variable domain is KAGVTQTPRYLIKTRGQQVTLSCSPISGHRSVSWYQQTPGQGLQFLFEYFSETQRNKGNFPGRFSGRQFSNSRSEMNVSTLELGDSALYLCASSWTSPSSYNEQFFGPGTRLTVL.

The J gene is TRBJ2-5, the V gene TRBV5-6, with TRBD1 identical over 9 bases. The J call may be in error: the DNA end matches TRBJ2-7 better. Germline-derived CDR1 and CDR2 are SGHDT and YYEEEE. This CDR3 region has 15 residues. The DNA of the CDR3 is TGTGCCAGCAGCACGACCGGGACAGGGTGGTCCGAGCAGTACTTC. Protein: CASSTTGTGWSEQYF.

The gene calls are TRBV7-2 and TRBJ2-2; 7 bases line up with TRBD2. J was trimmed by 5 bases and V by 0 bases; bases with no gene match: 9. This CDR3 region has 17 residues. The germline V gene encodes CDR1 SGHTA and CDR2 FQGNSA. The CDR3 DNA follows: TGTGCCAGCAGCTTAGCGTCGGGAGGTCTTAGGACCGGGGAGCTGTTTTTT. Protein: CASSLASGGLRTGELFF.

The CDR3 nucleotides are TGTGCCAGCAGTTCTGGGGCATTACCTTCCAATGAGCAGTTCTTC. Protein product: CASSSGALPSNEQFF. The genes are TRBV9 and TRBJ2-1, with D perhaps TRBD1 (5 bases). Trimming removed 5 bases from V and 6 bases from J, with 18 bases in between. Looked up from germline, CDR1 is SGDLS and CDR2 is YYNGEE. The CDR3 runs 15 residues.

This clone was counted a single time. The CDR3 loop reads CASSISSGDTAYEQYF. CDR3 sequence (DNA): TGTGCCAGTAGTATCAGCAGCGGGGATACCGCCTACGAGCAGTACTTC. The gene calls are TRBV19 and TRBJ2-7, with 7 bases identical to TRBD2. The junction had 10 bases not matched to a gene; V was cut back by 3 bases and J by 2 bases. The CDR3 has 16 residues. Per the germline V gene, CDR1 is LNHDA and CDR2 is SQIVND (reference sequence).

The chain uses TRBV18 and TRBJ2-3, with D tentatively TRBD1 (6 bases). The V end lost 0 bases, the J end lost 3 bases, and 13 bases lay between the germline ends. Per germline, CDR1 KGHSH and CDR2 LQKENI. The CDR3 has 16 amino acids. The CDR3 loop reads CASSPPGTFTTDTQYF. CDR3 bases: TGTGCCAGCTCACCACCTGGGACATTTACAACAGATACGCAGTATTTT.

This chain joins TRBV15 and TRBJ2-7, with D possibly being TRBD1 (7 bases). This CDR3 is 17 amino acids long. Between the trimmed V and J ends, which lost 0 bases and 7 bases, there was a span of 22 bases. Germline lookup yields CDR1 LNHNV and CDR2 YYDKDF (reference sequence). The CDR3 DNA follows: TGTGCCACCAGCAGAGATTTACCGGCAGGCCCAGGGGGGGAGCAGTACTTC. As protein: CATSRDLPAGPGGEQYF.

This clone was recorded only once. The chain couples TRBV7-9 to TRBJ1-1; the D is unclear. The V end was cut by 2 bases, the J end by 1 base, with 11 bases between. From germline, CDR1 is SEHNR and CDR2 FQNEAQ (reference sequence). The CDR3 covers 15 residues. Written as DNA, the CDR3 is TGTGCCAGCAGCTTAACCGGGGATCCGAACACTGAAGCTTTCTTT. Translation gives CASSLTGDPNTEAFF.

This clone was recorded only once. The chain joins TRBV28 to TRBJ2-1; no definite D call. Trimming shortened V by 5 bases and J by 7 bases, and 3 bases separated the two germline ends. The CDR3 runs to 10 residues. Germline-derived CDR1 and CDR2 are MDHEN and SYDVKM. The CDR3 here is CASSRNEQFF. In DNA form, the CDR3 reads TGTGCCAGCAGTCGTAATGAGCAGTTCTTC.

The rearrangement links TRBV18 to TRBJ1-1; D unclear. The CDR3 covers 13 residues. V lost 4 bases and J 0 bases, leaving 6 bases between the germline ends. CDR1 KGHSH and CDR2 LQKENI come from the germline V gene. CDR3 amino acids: CASSRQLNTEAFF. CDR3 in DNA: TGTGCCAGCTCACGCCAGTTGAACACTGAAGCTTTCTTT.

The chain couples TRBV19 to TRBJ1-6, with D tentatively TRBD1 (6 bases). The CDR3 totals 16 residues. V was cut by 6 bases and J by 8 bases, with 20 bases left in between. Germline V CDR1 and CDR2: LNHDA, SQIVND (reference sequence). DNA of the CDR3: TGTGCCAGTAGGAGACAGGAAAGGAGAGGAGATTCACCCCTCCACTTT. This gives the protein CASRRQERRGDSPLHF.

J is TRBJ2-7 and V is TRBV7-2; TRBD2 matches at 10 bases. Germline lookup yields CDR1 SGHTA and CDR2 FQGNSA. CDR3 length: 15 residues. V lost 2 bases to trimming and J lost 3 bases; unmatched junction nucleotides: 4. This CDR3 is CASSLRASGSYEQYF. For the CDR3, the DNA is TGTGCCAGCAGCTTAAGGGCTAGCGGGAGCTACGAGCAGTACTTC. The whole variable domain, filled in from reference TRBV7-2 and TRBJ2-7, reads GAGVSQSPSNKVTEKGKDVELRCDPISGHTALYWYRQSLGQGLEFLIYFQGNSAPDKSGLPSDRFSAERTGGSVSTLTIQRTQQEDSAVYLCASSLRASGSYEQYFGPGTRLTVT.

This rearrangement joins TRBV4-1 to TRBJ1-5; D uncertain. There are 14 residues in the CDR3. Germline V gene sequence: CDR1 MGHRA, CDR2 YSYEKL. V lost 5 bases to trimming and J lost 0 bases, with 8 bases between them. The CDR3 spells CASSDAGSNQPQHF. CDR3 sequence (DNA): TGCGCCAGCAGCGATGCCGGTAGCAATCAGCCCCAGCATTTT.

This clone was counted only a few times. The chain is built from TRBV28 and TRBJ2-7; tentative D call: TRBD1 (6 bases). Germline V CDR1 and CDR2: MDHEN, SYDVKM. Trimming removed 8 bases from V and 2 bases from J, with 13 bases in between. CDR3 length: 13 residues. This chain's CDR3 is CASHGQLTYEQYF. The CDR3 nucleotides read TGTGCCAGCCATGGACAGTTGACCTACGAGCAGTACTTC.

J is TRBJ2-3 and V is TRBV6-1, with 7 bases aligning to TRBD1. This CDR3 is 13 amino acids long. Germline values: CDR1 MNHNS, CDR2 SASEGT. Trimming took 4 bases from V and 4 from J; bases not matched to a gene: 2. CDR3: CASSAGGSDTQYF. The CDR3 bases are TGTGCCAGCAGTGCAGGGGGTTCAGATACGCAGTATTTT.

The CDR3 spells CASSYSGQEQYF. CDR3 bases: TGTGCCAGCAGTTACTCGGGGCAGGAGCAGTACTTC. The chain joins TRBV6-5 to TRBJ2-7, with TRBD1 as a possible D gene (5 bases). The CDR3 loop spans 12 amino acids. CDR1 and CDR2 (germline): MNHEY, SVGAGI. Trimming shortened V by 0 bases and J by 7 bases, and 7 bases separated the two germline ends.

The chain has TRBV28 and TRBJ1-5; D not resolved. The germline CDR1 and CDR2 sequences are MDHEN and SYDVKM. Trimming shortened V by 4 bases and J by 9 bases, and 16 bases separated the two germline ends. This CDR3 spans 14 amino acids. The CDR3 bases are TGTGCCAGCAGTTACGGACTAACGAGGCGGCCCCAGCATTTT. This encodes CASSYGLTRRPQHF.

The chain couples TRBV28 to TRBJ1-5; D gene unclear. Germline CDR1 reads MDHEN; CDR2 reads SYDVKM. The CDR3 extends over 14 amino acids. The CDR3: CALVPPGSNQPQHF. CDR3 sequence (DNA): TGTGCGCTGGTACCGCCGGGAAGCAATCAGCCCCAGCATTTT.

This chain's CDR3 is CASSLASPNQPQHF. The DNA for the CDR3 is TGTGCCAGCAGCTTAGCTTCCCCTAATCAGCCCCAGCATTTT. This chain links TRBV7-9 with TRBJ1-5; D gene uncertain. The V end lost 0 bases, the J end lost 4 bases, and 7 bases lay between the germline ends. In germline, CDR1 is SEHNR, CDR2 FQNEAQ (reference sequence). The CDR3 runs 14 residues.

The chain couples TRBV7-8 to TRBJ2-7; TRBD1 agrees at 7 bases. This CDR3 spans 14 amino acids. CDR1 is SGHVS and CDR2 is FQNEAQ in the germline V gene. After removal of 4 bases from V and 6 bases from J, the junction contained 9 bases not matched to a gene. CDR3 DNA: TGTGCCAGCAGCTACACAACAGGGGTGTCCGAGCAGTACTTC. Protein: CASSYTTGVSEQYF.

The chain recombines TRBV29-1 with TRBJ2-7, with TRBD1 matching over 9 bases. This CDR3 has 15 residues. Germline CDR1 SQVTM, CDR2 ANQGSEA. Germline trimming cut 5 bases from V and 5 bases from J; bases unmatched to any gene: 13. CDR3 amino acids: CSVTNRQGGYNEQYF. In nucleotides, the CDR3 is TGCAGCGTTACGAACCGACAGGGGGGTTATAACGAGCAGTACTTC.

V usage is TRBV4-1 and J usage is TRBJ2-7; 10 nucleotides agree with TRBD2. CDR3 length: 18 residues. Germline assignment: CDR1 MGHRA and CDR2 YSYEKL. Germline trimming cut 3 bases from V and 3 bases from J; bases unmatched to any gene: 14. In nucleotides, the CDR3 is TGCGCCAGCAGCCAGGTCCGCAAACTAGCGGGGTCCTTCTACGAGCAGTACTTC. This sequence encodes CASSQVRKLAGSFYEQYF.

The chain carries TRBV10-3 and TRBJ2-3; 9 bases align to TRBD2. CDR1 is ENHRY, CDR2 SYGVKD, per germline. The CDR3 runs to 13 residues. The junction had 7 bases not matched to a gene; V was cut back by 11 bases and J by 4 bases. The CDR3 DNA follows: TGTGCCGGGGGCGGGGGGGCGGCAGATACGCAGTATTTT. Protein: CAGGGGAADTQYF.